Listed here are 20 T cell receptor beta chains from one sample, sequenced in a study of T cell therapy after organ transplantation. Sequenced by immunoSEQ multiplex PCR; TCRdb stores in-frame clones only, minus some. Among 45,000 to 50,000 clones listed, approximately 94% were seen once. No antigen is known for these receptors. The source was CD8+ T cells from blood, collected before autologous CMV-specific T cell therapy. Receptor source: a human patient who had received a solid organ transplant and had CMV disease.

As regards this clone: One end of the junction fails to match germline, which may point to a read error. The rearrangement uses TRBV9 and TRBJ1-1; D is unresolved. From germline, CDR1 is SGDLS and CDR2 YYNGEE. The CDR3 has 14 amino acids. CDR3 amino acids: CASSVGPADTKAFF. The CDR3 bases are TGTGCCAGCAGCGTAGGCCCCGCCGACACTAAAGCTTTCTTT.

The CDR3 here is CASRPRTGVVTDTQYF. DNA of the CDR3: TGCGCCAGCAGACCCCGGACAGGGGTTGTCACAGATACGCAGTATTTT. V is TRBV4-1 and J is TRBJ2-3; 9 positions agree with TRBD1. Germline V lookup: CDR1 MGHRA, CDR2 YSYEKL. There are 16 residues in the CDR3. After removal of 6 bases from V and 2 bases from J, the junction contained 9 bases not matched to a gene.

CDR3 nucleotide sequence: TGTGCCAGCAGCCCCGACGAGGGTCGCGGATACAATGAGCAGTTCTTC. Amino acid sequence: CASSPDEGRGYNEQFF. The chain recombines TRBV7-3 with TRBJ2-1; tentatively, D is TRBD2 (5 bases). The length of the CDR3 is 16 residues. V gave up 5 bases and J gave up 4 bases, with 18 bases separating them. Germline CDR1 SGHTA, CDR2 FQGTGA.

This rearrangement joins TRBV28 to TRBJ1-2; D remains ambiguous. Germline V gene lookup returns CDR1 MDHEN and CDR2 SYDVKM. V gave up 6 bases and J gave up 3 bases, with 17 bases separating them. The CDR3 totals 15 residues. The CDR3: CASSSGREWYYGYTF. The CDR3 region has the DNA TGTGCCAGCAGCTCCGGGAGGGAATGGTACTATGGCTACACCTTC.

On this clone: One junction end does not reproduce the germline sequence, and a read error may be involved. Other DNA variants within this sample encode the same CDR3. The V call is TRBV13, the J call TRBJ1-5; D is possibly TRBD1 (6 bases). This CDR3 spans 13 amino acids. Germline assignment: CDR1 PRHDT and CDR2 FYEKMQ (reference sequence). CDR3 DNA sequence: TGTGCCAGCAGCTCACAGGGCAACCAGCCCCAGCATTTT. The encoded protein is CASSSQGNQPQHF. Filled out from reference TRBV13 and TRBJ1-5, the complete variable domain reads AAGVIQSPRHLIKEKRETATLKCYPIPRHDTVYWYQQGPGQDPQFLISFYEKMQSDKGSIPDRFSAQQFSDYHSELNMSSLELGDSALYFCASSSQGNQPQHFGDGTRLSIL.

The rearrangement uses TRBV6-4 and TRBJ2-2, with a tentative D call TRBD1 (5 bases). CDR3 length: 14 residues. Germline values: CDR1 MRHNA, CDR2 SNTAGT. V lost 3 bases, J lost 1 base, and 6 bases lay in between. The CDR3 reads CASSETGNTGELFF. CDR3 nucleotide sequence: TGTGCCAGCAGTGAAACAGGGAACACCGGGGAGCTGTTTTTT.

This chain connects TRBV5-6 to TRBJ1-2, with D unresolved. The V gene lost 5 bases and the J gene lost 8 bases, with 13 bases spanning the gap. Germline CDR1 SGHDT, CDR2 YYEEEE. The CDR3 is 12 residues long. For the CDR3, the DNA is TGTGCCAGCAGACTCGGAGTAGGGGGCTACACCTTC. Protein: CASRLGVGGYTF.

The V gene is TRBV30, the J gene TRBJ1-1; TRBD1 aligns across 9 bases. Trimming at V came to 4 bases and at J to 4 bases, leaving 4 bases not matched to a gene. The CDR3 sequence is 13 residues long. Germline CDR1 and CDR2: GTSNPN and SVGIG (reference sequence). The DNA of the CDR3 is TGTGCCTGGACCGGACAGGGGCCCACTGAAGCTTTCTTT. Residues: CAWTGQGPTEAFF.

This clone was observed a single time. This chain links TRBV18 with TRBJ2-1; 7 bases fit TRBD1. V trimming: 6 bases; J trimming: 3 bases; junction bases outside the gene matches: 11. The length of the CDR3 is 16 residues. Germline assignment: CDR1 KGHSH and CDR2 LQKENI. CDR3 in DNA: TGTGCCAGCTCCCTCACCGGGACAGTTAACTACAATGAGCAGTTCTTC. Its protein product is CASSLTGTVNYNEQFF.

V gene TRBV5-8 combines with J gene TRBJ2-7; D is uncertain. The CDR3 spans 13 residues. The V end lost 1 base, the J end lost 0 bases, and 5 bases lay between the germline ends. CDR1 is SGHTS, CDR2 YDEGEE, per germline. For the CDR3, the DNA is TGTGCCAGCAGCTTGACGGTCTCCTACGAGCAGTACTTC. Protein: CASSLTVSYEQYF.

This chain joins TRBV15 and TRBJ2-5, with D possibly matching TRBD2 (7 bases). This CDR3 has 15 residues. In germline, CDR1 is LNHNV, CDR2 YYDKDF (reference sequence). Trimming removed 4 bases from V and 5 bases from J, with 17 bases in between. The CDR3 sequence is CATSTLGGASETQYF. CDR3 in DNA: TGTGCCACCAGCACTTTAGGGGGGGCTTCGGAGACCCAGTACTTC.

The chain combines TRBV7-2 with TRBJ1-3; a possible D gene is TRBD1 (6 bases). The CDR3 contains 15 residues. The V end lost 1 base, the J end lost 1 base, and 8 bases lay between the germline ends. Germline CDR1 and CDR2: SGHTA and FQGNSA. This chain's CDR3 is CASSLGRGSGNTIYF. The CDR3 DNA reads as TGTGCCAGCAGCTTAGGCAGGGGTTCTGGAAACACCATATATTTT.

A single count supports this clone. The chain carries TRBV7-2 and TRBJ1-5; TRBD1 might be the D (5 bases). The germline V gene encodes CDR1 SGHTA and CDR2 FQGNSA. The CDR3 is 13 residues long. Trimming removed 1 base at V and 8 bases at J, with 9 bases between. Here the CDR3 DNA reads TGTGCCAGCAGCTTAGGGGGGTACGAGCCCCAGCATTTT. It is translated as CASSLGGYEPQHF.

V is TRBV6-5 and J is TRBJ1-2, with 7 nucleotides matching TRBD1. CDR1 and CDR2 from the germline V gene are MNHEY and SVGAGI. The CDR3 has 14 residues. V lost 2 bases and J lost 3; bases outside the gene matches: 3. CDR3 sequence (DNA): TGTGCCAGCAGTTACGGAGGGACAGACTATGGCTACACCTTC. It encodes CASSYGGTDYGYTF.

This sequence joins TRBV7-8 and TRBJ1-5, with D unresolved. In germline, CDR1 is SGHVS, CDR2 FQNEAQ. The CDR3 runs to 16 residues. V lost 4 bases and J lost 2, with 15 bases in between. The CDR3 DNA is TGTGCCAGCAGCTCGCAGAGGGTTCAGGGCAATCAGCCCCAGCATTTT. Protein product: CASSSQRVQGNQPQHF.

The V gene is TRBV6-5, the J gene TRBJ1-6; D is unclear. V lost 0 bases and J lost 7, with 4 bases in between. The CDR3 loop spans 13 amino acids. The germline CDR1 and CDR2 sequences are MNHEY and SVGAGI. DNA of the CDR3: TGTGCCAGCAGTTACTCTGGGAATTCACCCCTCCACTTT. Protein: CASSYSGNSPLHF.

This chain uses TRBV1 with TRBJ2-3; the D segment call TRBD2 is taken from the table without a DNA check. TRBV1 is a pseudogene. The length of the CDR3 is 18 residues. The CDR3 DNA follows: TGCACCAGCAGCCAAGATCTTAATCGGGCGGGGGCCGGGGATACGCAGTATTTT. Translated, it gives CTSSQDLNRAGAGDTQYF.

This clone was recorded once. The genes are TRBV11-3 and TRBJ2-5, with TRBD2 matching 9 bases. V lost 5 bases to trimming and J lost 2 bases; unmatched junction nucleotides: 15. The CDR3 contains 18 residues. Germline values: CDR1 SGHNT, CDR2 YENEEA. The CDR3 DNA is TGTGCCAGCAGCCCCATGGCGGGAGGGCCCGGTCTTCAAGAGACCCAGTACTTC. Protein sequence: CASSPMAGGPGLQETQYF.

The V gene is TRBV14, the J gene TRBJ1-1; 9 bases line up with TRBD1. CDR1 and CDR2 (germline): SGHDN, FVKESK. V lost 2 bases and J lost 0; bases outside the gene matches: 1. The CDR3 sequence is 15 residues long. The CDR3 nucleotides are TGTGCCAGCAGCCAATGGACAGGGGTGAACACTGAAGCTTTCTTT. It is translated as CASSQWTGVNTEAFF.

The chain links TRBV13 to TRBJ1-5; unclear D gene. Germline V gene lookup returns CDR1 PRHDT and CDR2 FYEKMQ (reference sequence). The CDR3 is 13 residues long. V was clipped by 3 bases and J by 3 bases, with 6 bases between them. The CDR3 loop reads CASSLGINQPQHF. CDR3 DNA: TGTGCCAGCAGCTTGGGCATCAATCAGCCCCAGCATTTT.